This T cell receptor (beta chain) appears in the sequencing data of a study of T-cell memory formation after mild COVID-19. Study at large: Among the donors, TCR clusters were largely specific to each donor.

To note about this clonotype: The antigen remains unidentified.

UMIs and sample barcodes were carried by the TCR alpha and TCR beta cDNA libraries that 5'RACE produced using constant-segment primers. MiXCR, applied by TCRdb to the 5' RACE reads, yields one record per CDR3 protein. The top ten clones hold around 21% of a sample with approximately 250,000 distinct CDR3 sequences, 16% of them seen once. Germline V gene lookup returns CDR1 MNHEY and CDR2 SVGAGI. The CDR3 is made up of 13 amino acids. Trimming took off 6 bases at V and 1 base at J, with 10 bases between the two ends. Whole-study results and caveats: CD8+ contracting clones occupied EMRA, while CD4+ ones occupied mainly CM and EM. Pre-infection memory contained some responding clones, which suggested that cross-reactive memory had joined.

Sequenced material: PBMCs or a T cell subset sorted from them (not recorded which). The receptor comes from a man in his late teens or twenties who had mild COVID-19 (a few samples of this study predate the infection). Cell type and time point are not known. This chain links TRBV6-5 with TRBJ2-7, with TRBD1 as a possible D gene (5 bases). CDR3 DNA: TGTGCCAGCAGGGACCAGGGTTCCTACGAGCAGTACGTC. Its protein is CASRDQGSYEQYV.